This TCR beta chain was observed in a study of blood T cell repertoires in COVID-19. Study information: Sites in the United States, Italy and Spain provided acute and convalescent COVID-19 samples.

In the original processing: By means of reference gene primer amplification, nucleated cell counts were estimated. Clones were read by immunoSEQ multiplex PCR, and TCRdb kept only the in-frame ones, dropping some. V and J calls and clone size are given by that table; D and trimming were obtained from the DNA. The top ten hold 1% of the sample, which has about 310,000 clones, roughly 87% seen once. The germline V gene has CDR1 SNHLY and CDR2 FYNNEI. V dropped 6 bases and J dropped 8; count of bases not matched to a gene: 9. The CDR3 spans 14 residues. The sequence was obtained from a man in his fifties with active or convalescent COVID-19. This chain connects TRBV2 to TRBJ1-4, with 7 bases identical to TRBD1. The material sequenced was peripheral blood. CDR3 sequence reads: CASRGDSRNEKLFF. CDR3 nucleotides: TGTGCCAGCAGAGGGGACAGTCGGAACGAAAAACTGTTTTTT.